This T cell receptor (beta chain) was captured in a study of PD-L1 blockade in urothelial cancer. In the study overall: Male sex and bladder-origin urothelial cancer characterized about 90% of the roughly 30 patients. Investigators checked blood 3 weeks (second dose) and 6 weeks after treatment start. Blood yielded a median of approximately 130,000 T cells per sample.

This clone was seen once. From germline, CDR1 is SGHDN and CDR2 FVKESK. J gave up 6 bases and V 4 bases, and 7 bases lay outside the gene matches. The CDR3 extends over 16 amino acids. Assay used: immunoSEQ multiplex PCR; TCRdb lists only in-frame clones, some missing. The data show tens of thousands of clones, around nine tenths seen once. The sequencing here drew on PBMCs, taken around atezolizumab (anti-PD-L1) treatment. The TCR sequence derives from a man aged 45-65 years with urothelial cancer. V and J are TRBV14 and TRBJ2-2, with TRBD1 identical over 11 bases. The DNA of the CDR3 is TGTGCCAGCAGCCGCCGGACAGGGGGCGCCCCCGGGGAGCTGTTTTTT. It specifies CASSRRTGGAPGELFF.